This T cell receptor (beta chain) was recorded in a study of beta chain features in type 1 diabetes. Study findings and constraints: Within the patient group, naive, central memory and Treg TCRB repertoires appeared more similar to each other than within healthy donors. Reads derived from cDNA could over-represent cells showing high TCR expression. For Type 1 diabetes patients, all four CD4+ subsets carried TCRB CDR3s that were moderately but significantly shorter.

Expressed TCRB transcripts were sequenced because the isolated RNA had all been reverse transcribed beforehand. Sequencing was performed with immunoSEQ multiplex PCR; in TCRdb, only in-frame clones are kept and a portion is missing. The repertoire has some 52,000 clones, approximately 45% of them found once; the top ten carry around 1.5%. Points on this clone: What it binds is not known.

One heparinised draw of blood, averaging around 120 mL, came from each donor. The CDR3 length is 14 residues. V lost 7 bases, J lost 4 bases, and 14 bases lay in between. The germline V gene has CDR1 MNHNS and CDR2 SASEGT. The clonotype was recovered from a man between 25 and 39 years old with type 1 diabetes. V gene TRBV6-1 combines with J gene TRBJ1-3; D gene ambiguous. Sequenced material: Tregs from blood. The CDR3 loop reads CASTQDWTGNTIYF. CDR3 nucleotide sequence: TGTGCCAGCACTCAGGACTGGACGGGAAACACCATATATTTT.